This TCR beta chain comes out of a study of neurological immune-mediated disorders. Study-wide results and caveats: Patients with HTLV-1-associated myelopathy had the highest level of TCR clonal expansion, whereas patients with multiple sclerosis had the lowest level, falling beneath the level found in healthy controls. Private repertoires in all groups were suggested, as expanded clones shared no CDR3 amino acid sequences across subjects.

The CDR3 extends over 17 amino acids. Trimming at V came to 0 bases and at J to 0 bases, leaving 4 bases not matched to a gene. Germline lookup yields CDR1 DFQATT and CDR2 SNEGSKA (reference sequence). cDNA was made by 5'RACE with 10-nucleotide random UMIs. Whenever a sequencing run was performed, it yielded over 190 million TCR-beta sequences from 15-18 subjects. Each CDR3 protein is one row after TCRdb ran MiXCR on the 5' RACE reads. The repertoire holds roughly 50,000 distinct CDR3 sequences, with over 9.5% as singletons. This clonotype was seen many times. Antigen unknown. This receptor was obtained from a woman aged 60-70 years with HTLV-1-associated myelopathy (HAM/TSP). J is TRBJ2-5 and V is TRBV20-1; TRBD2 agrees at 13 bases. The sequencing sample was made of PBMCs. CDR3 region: CSARDRGLAGYQETQYF. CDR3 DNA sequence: TGCAGTGCTAGAGATCGGGGACTAGCGGGATACCAAGAGACCCAGTACTTC.